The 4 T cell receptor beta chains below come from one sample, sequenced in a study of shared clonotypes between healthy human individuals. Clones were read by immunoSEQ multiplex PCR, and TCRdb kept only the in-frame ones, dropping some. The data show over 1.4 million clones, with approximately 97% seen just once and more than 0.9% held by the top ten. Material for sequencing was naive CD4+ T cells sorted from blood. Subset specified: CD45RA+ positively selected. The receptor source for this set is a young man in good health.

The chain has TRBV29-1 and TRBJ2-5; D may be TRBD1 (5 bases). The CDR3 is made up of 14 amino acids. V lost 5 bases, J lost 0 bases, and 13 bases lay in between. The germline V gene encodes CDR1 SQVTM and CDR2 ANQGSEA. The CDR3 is CSVRGHLYQETQYF. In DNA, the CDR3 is TGCAGCGTTAGGGGTCATTTGTACCAAGAGACCCAGTACTTC.

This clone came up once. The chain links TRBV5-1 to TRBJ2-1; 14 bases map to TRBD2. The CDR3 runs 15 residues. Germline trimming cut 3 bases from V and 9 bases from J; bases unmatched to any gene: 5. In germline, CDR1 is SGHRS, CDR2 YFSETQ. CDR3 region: CASSSGLAGGGEQFF. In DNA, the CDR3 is TGCGCCAGCAGCTCAGGACTAGCGGGAGGTGGTGAGCAGTTCTTC.

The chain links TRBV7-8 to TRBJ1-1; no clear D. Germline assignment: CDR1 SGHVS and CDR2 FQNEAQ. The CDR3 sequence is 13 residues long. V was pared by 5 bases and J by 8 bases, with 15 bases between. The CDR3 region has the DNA TGTGCCAGCAGCCCTGACACCCGCGGGGAAGCTTTCTTT. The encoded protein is CASSPDTRGEAFF.

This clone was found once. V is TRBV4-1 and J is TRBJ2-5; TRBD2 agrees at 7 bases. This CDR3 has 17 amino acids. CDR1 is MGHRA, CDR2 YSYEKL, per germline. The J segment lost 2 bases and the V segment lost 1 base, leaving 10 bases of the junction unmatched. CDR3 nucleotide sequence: TGCGCCAGCAGCCAAGCAACCTCTGGGCGGGGGCAAGAGACCCAGTACTTC. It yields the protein CASSQATSGRGQETQYF.